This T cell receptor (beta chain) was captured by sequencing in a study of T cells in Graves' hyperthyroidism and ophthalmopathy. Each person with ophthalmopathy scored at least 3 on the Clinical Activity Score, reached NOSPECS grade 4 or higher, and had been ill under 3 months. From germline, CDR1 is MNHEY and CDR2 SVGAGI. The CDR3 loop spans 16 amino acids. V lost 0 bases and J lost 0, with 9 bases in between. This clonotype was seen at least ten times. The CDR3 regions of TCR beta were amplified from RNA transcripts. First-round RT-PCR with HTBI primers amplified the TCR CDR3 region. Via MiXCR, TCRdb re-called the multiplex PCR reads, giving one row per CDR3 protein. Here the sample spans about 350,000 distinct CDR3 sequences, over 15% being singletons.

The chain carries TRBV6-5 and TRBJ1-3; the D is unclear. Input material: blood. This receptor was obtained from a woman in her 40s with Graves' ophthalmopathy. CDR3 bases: TGTGCCAGCAGTTACTCTCCCTCCCTCTCTGGAAACACCATATATTTT. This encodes CASSYSPSLSGNTIYF.